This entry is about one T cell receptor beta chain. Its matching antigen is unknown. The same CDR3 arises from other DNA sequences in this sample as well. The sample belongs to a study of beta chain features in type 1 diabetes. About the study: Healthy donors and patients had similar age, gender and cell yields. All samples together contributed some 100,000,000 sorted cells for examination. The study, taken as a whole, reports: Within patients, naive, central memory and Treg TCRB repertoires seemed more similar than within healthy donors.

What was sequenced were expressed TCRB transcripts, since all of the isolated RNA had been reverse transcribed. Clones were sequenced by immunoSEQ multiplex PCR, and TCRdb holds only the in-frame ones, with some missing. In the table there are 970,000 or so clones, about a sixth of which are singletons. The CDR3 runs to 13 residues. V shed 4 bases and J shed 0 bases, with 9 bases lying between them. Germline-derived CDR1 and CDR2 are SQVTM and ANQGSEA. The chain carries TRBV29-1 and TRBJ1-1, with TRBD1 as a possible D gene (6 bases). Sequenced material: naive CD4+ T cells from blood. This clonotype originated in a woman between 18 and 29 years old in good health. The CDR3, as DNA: TGCAGCGTTGCTCGGGACATGAACACTGAAGCTTTCTTT. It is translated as CSVARDMNTEAFF.